This is a list of T cell receptor beta chains from one sample in a study of blood T cell repertoires in COVID-19. Assay used: immunoSEQ multiplex PCR; TCRdb lists only in-frame clones, some missing. The table has tens of thousands of clones, over 75% seen once; the top ten hold approximately 10%. Sequenced input: peripheral blood. The receptors shown here come from a human donor in a cohort sampled during active COVID-19. CDR3s include the opening cysteine and the closing phenylalanine or tryptophan. The D gene is left open where the match is weak. The size entry is marked missing in some rows and otherwise reads once, few, many or a size class.

d_gene,j_gene,v_gene,abundance,CDR3nt,CDR3aa
-,TRBJ2-7,TRBV5-1,-,TGCGCCAGCAGCGTGGGAGGCTACGAGCAGTACTTC,CASSVGGYEQYF
TRBD1,TRBJ2-5,TRBV27,once,TGTGCCAGCAGTTTGCGCCCGAGACAGGGCCAGGAGACCCAGTACTTC,CASSLRPRQGQETQYF
TRBD1,TRBJ2-5,TRBV28,many,TGTGCCAGCACCCAAGGGGGACAGGGGGCCGGAGAGACCCAGTACTTC,CASTQGGQGAGETQYF
-,TRBJ1-5,TRBV7-2,-,TGTGCCAGCAGCTTCAGTAATCAGCCCCAGCATTTT,CASSFSNQPQHF
TRBD1,TRBJ1-6,TRBV2,few,TGTGCCAGCAGCCCCGGACAGGGCAATTCACCCCTCCACTTT,CASSPGQGNSPLHF
-,TRBJ2-2,TRBV7-9,-,TGTGCCAGCAGCGGAGAACAGGGTAGTACCGGGGAGCTGTTTTTT,CASSGEQGSTGELFF
-,TRBJ2-2,TRBV28,-,TGTGCCAGCAGCACAACAGGGAGGGCGAACACCGGGGAGCTGTTTTTT,CASSTTGRANTGELFF
TRBD1,TRBJ2-3,TRBV11-2,-,TGTGCCAGCAGCCGAGGGGGCGGGCGAGATACGCAGTATTTT,CASSRGGGRDTQYF
TRBD1,TRBJ1-5,TRBV15,-,TGTGCCACCAGCAGAGATCCCCGGACAGGGCAGCCCCAGCATTTT,CATSRDPRTGQPQHF
TRBD1,TRBJ1-1,TRBV5-1,-,TGCGCCAGCAGCTTACAGGGGGCAGGGACTGAAGCTTTCTTT,CASSLQGAGTEAFF
TRBD1,TRBJ2-3,TRBV28,-,TGTGCCAGCAGTTTTGAGGGTAGGGGGCACACAGATACGCAGTATTTT,CASSFEGRGHTDTQYF
TRBD2,TRBJ2-2,TRBV11-2,-,TGTGCCAGCATCCCGACTAGCGGGAACACCGGGGAGCTGTTTTTT,CASIPTSGNTGELFF